The T cell receptor beta chain under discussion was sequenced for a study of cytomegalovirus exposure and HLA in healthy donors. Study-level results: The authors later found most CMV-associated TCR beta chains appeared HLA-restricted. For presence/absence analyses, sequencing depth was assumed to be roughly uniform across donors. TRBV6-2, TRBV6-3 and other indistinguishable V segments were excluded. Per published reports, the classifier diagnosed cytomegalovirus status with high specificity and sensitivity.

PCR used 60 Vbeta primers and 13 Jbeta primers. Generated by immunoSEQ multiplex PCR, the TCRdb table keeps only in-frame clones and is missing some. In total, the table holds 130,000 to 150,000 clones. CDR1 and CDR2 from the germline V gene are LGHNA and YNFKEQ. Trimming pared 0 bases from V and 4 bases from J, leaving 18 bases between. The CDR3 extends over 17 amino acids. About this clone itself: As yet, its antigen is unknown.

The chain combines TRBV4-2 with TRBJ1-1; D is undetermined. The clonotype was recovered from a man aged 35 to 55 in good health and CMV-seronegative. The sample consisted of PBMCs. The CDR3 sequence is CASSQDLAGKDGTEAFF. The CDR3 nucleotides read TGTGCCAGCAGCCAAGATTTGGCAGGAAAGGATGGCACTGAAGCTTTCTTT.